The 9 T cell receptor beta chains below all came from one sample that was sequenced in a study of blood T cell repertoires in COVID-19. Repertoires were generated with immunoSEQ multiplex PCR, while TCRdb's copy carries only in-frame clones and drops some. The sample carries roughly 82,000 clones, around 83% recorded once. The sample taken for sequencing was peripheral blood. The receptors were gathered from a woman in her fifties or sixties with acute or convalescent COVID-19.

The CDR3 loop reads CASSIVDYGYTF. The CDR3 coding sequence is TGTGCCAGTAGTATAGTCGACTATGGCTACACCTTC. The chain has TRBV19 and TRBJ1-2; D is undetermined. The CDR3 has 12 residues. Per the germline V gene, CDR1 is LNHDA and CDR2 is SQIVND (reference sequence). Trimming took off 1 base at V and 3 bases at J, with 3 bases between the two ends.

This clone was found once. The V call is TRBV11-3, the J call TRBJ2-1; 10 nucleotides line up with TRBD2. Trimming took 3 bases from V and 6 from J; bases not matched to a gene: 8. There are 16 residues in the CDR3. Germline V gene data show CDR1 as SGHNT and CDR2 as YENEEA. The CDR3 DNA sequence: TGTGCCAGCAGCTTCCTGAGCGGGGGGGCCGGCAATGAGCAGTTCTTC. Its protein product is CASSFLSGGAGNEQFF.

The chain is built from TRBV1 and TRBJ1-5. TRBV1 constitutes a pseudogene. CDR3 length: 14 amino acids. The CDR3 DNA is TGCACCAGCAGCCAAATGGAGGTGAATCAGCCCCAGCATTTT. Amino acid sequence: CTSSQMEVNQPQHF.

This chain uses TRBV18 with TRBJ1-1; 8 positions agree with TRBD1. V trimming: 2 bases; J trimming: 6 bases; junction bases outside the gene matches: 5. Per the germline V gene, CDR1 is KGHSH and CDR2 is LQKENI. This CDR3 has 14 residues. CDR3 bases: TGTGCCAGCTCACCATCAGGGGGCGCGTCTGAAGCTTTCTTT. It codes for CASSPSGGASEAFF.

CDR3 amino acids: CASSVQGKGSGANVLTF. In nucleotides, the CDR3 is TGTGCCAGCAGCGTTCAGGGGAAGGGGTCTGGGGCCAACGTCCTGACTTTC. The chain combines TRBV9 with TRBJ2-6; maybe TRBD1 (6 bases). V was cut by 2 bases and J by 1 base, with 13 bases left in between. This CDR3 has 17 amino acids. CDR1 SGDLS and CDR2 YYNGEE come from the germline V gene.

V usage is TRBV19 and J usage is TRBJ1-2; possible D gene TRBD1, 5 bases. Trimming shortened V by 6 bases and J by 7 bases, and 12 bases separated the two germline ends. Germline loops: CDR1 LNHDA, CDR2 SQIVND (reference sequence). The CDR3 is made up of 12 amino acids. CDR3 sequence reads: CASSEAQGGYTF. For the CDR3, the DNA is TGTGCCAGTAGCGAGGCCCAGGGTGGCTACACCTTC.

The table lists this clone with a few counts. The chain carries TRBV10-3 and TRBJ1-1; D is unclear. Trimming cost V 3 bases and J 5 bases, with 7 bases left between them. Germline assignment: CDR1 ENHRY and CDR2 SYGVKD. The CDR3 is made up of 12 amino acids. The CDR3 nucleotides are TGTGCCATCAGTGAACAGTTAACTGAAGCTTTCTTT. Translating it yields CAISEQLTEAFF.

The chain uses TRBV6-6 and TRBJ1-2; 11 bases fit TRBD1. Trimming removed 6 bases from V and 5 bases from J; junction bases left unmatched: 8. CDR1 MNHNY and CDR2 SVGAGI come from the germline V gene (reference sequence). The CDR3 spans 15 residues. The CDR3 sequence is CASRSTGTGGYGYTF. As DNA, the CDR3 is TGTGCCAGCAGATCAACCGGGACAGGGGGTTATGGCTACACCTTC.

This chain connects TRBV5-5 to TRBJ2-7; 7 bases map to TRBD2. CDR1 and CDR2 from the germline V gene are SGHKS and YYEKEE (reference sequence). J gave up 1 base and V 0 bases, and 1 base lay outside the gene matches. This CDR3 spans 14 amino acids. CDR3 nucleotide sequence: TGTGCCAGCAGCTTGGCGGGACTATCCTACGAGCAGTACTTC. Amino acids: CASSLAGLSYEQYF.